This is a list of T cell receptor beta chains from one sample in a study of blood T cell repertoires in COVID-19. Sequenced by immunoSEQ multiplex PCR; TCRdb stores in-frame clones only, minus some. The sample has about 180,000 clones, 84% seen once; the top ten hold roughly 15%. The specimen was PBMCs or T cells enriched from blood (not recorded which). All receptors come from a man aged 50 or older who had recovered from COVID-19. Each CDR3 is given with its conserved first and last residue. Each record gives: J gene, D gene, V gene, clone size, CDR3 protein, CDR3 DNA. A D gene is named only where the DNA matches it firmly. Rows may omit the clone size; those that give it use once, few, many or a size class.

>TRBJ2-4|.|TRBV11-3|.
CASSTRHFLAKNIQYF
TGTGCCAGCAGCACCCGACACTTCCTAGCCAAAAACATTCAGTACTTC
>TRBJ2-5|.|TRBV10-3|.
CAISKDRQETQYF
TGTGCCATCAGTAAGGACAGACAAGAGACCCAGTACTTC
>TRBJ1-3|.|TRBV6-5|once
CASRMTGTIGNTIYF
TGTGCCAGCAGGATGACAGGAACCATCGGAAACACCATATATTTT
>TRBJ1-2|.|TRBV5-8|few
CASDPLAPGGYTF
TGTGCCAGCGATCCCCTTGCCCCCGGGGGCTACACCTTC
>TRBJ2-3|.|TRBV10-3|.
CAISEHGATDTQYF
TGTGCCATCAGTGAGCATGGGGCCACAGATACGCAGTATTTT
>TRBJ1-1|.|TRBV3-1/TRBV3-2|.
CASSPATRNTEAFF
TGTGCCAGCAGCCCCGCGACACGGAACACTGAAGCTTTCTTT
>TRBJ2-3|TRBD2|TRBV19|few
CASTLAGGTDTQYF
TGTGCCAGCACTCTAGCGGGGGGCACAGATACGCAGTATTTT
>TRBJ1-2|.|TRBV2|.
CASSGGNGYTF
TGTGCCAGCAGTGGAGGGAATGGCTACACCTTC
>TRBJ1-6|TRBD1|TRBV7-3|.
CASSLSGQGTSPLHF
TGTGCCAGCAGCTTATCGGGACAGGGAACCTCACCCCTCCACTTT
>TRBJ2-2|.|TRBV28|few
CASRLYTGELFF
TGTGCCAGCAGACTATACACCGGGGAGCTGTTTTTT
>TRBJ2-5|.|TRBV20-1|.
CSASRSGSGSGQYF
TGCAGTGCCAGTAGGTCGGGATCCGGGAGCGGCCAGTACTTC
>TRBJ1-4|.|TRBV5-6|.
CASSLLSTGYEELFF
TGTGCCAGCAGCTTGCTAAGTACAGGCTATGAGGAACTGTTTTTT
>TRBJ2-7|TRBD1|TRBV6-5|.
CASSYAGQGGTYEQYF
TGTGCCAGCAGTTACGCGGGACAGGGTGGTACCTACGAGCAGTACTTC
>TRBJ2-7|.|TRBV6-1|.
CASSESTSGSYEQYF
TGTGCCAGCAGTGAATCGACCTCGGGCTCCTACGAGCAGTACTTC
>TRBJ1-2|TRBD1|TRBV19|.
CASGDRAPLGYTF
TGTGCCAGTGGAGACAGGGCCCCTTTGGGCTACACCTTC
>TRBJ2-3|TRBD2|TRBV24-1|.
CATSGTSGGADTQYF
TGTGCCACCAGTGGGACTAGCGGGGGGGCGGATACGCAGTATTTT
>TRBJ2-2|.|TRBV6-5|once
CASGLRSGELFF
TGTGCCAGCGGCCTCCGGAGCGGGGAGCTGTTTTTT
>TRBJ2-5|TRBD2|TRBV4-1|.
CASSQGRGGAETQYF
TGCGCCAGCAGCCAAGGCCGCGGGGGGGCCGAGACCCAGTACTTC
>TRBJ2-7|TRBD1|TRBV18|.
CASSPPKGQGLYEQYF
TGTGCCAGCTCACCACCAAAAGGACAGGGTCTCTACGAGCAGTACTTC
>TRBJ2-7|TRBD1|TRBV3-1/TRBV3-2|.
CASSPAGTGSYEQYF
TGTGCCAGCAGCCCGGCCGGGACAGGGTCCTACGAGCAGTACTTC
>TRBJ1-1|.|TRBV6-5|.
CASEEGNTEAFF
TGTGCCAGCGAGGAAGGAAACACTGAAGCTTTCTTT
>TRBJ1-5|.|TRBV4-1|.
CASSQERGTGNQPQHF
TGCGCCAGCAGCCAAGAAAGAGGAACAGGGAATCAGCCCCAGCATTTT
>TRBJ1-1|.|TRBV9|.
CASSVAQDRNAFF
TGTGCCAGCAGCGTAGCCCAAGACAGGAACGCTTTCTTT
>TRBJ2-7|TRBD2|TRBV2|.
CARKLAGGGEQYF
TGTGCCAGAAAGCTAGCGGGGGGCGGCGAGCAGTACTTC
>TRBJ2-7|.|TRBV5-1|.
CASRTTGTTTYEQYF
TGCGCCAGCAGAACAACCGGGACAACAACCTACGAGCAGTACTTC
>TRBJ2-7|TRBD1|TRBV29-1|once
CSVSKTGLEQYF
TGCAGCGTCTCCAAGACAGGGCTCGAGCAGTACTTC
>TRBJ2-2|TRBD1|TRBV7-7|.
CASSPGQGRGHHGELFF
TGTGCCAGCAGCCCGGGACAGGGAAGGGGTCATCACGGGGAGCTGTTTTTT
>TRBJ2-1|.|TRBV3-1/TRBV3-2|.
CASSQWTKNNEQFF
TGTGCCAGCAGCCAGTGGACTAAGAACAATGAGCAGTTCTTC
>TRBJ1-5|.|TRBV6-5|.
CASSPPAGRNQPQHF
TGTGCCAGCAGTCCCCCTGCAGGGCGCAATCAGCCCCAGCATTTT
>TRBJ1-6|TRBD1|TRBV30|.
CAWSVSGTGPYNSPLHF
TGTGCCTGGAGTGTAAGCGGGACAGGGCCCTATAATTCACCCCTCCACTTT
>TRBJ1-5|TRBD1|TRBV6-5|once
CARGGQYSNQPQHF
TGTGCCAGAGGGGGACAGTATAGCAATCAGCCCCAGCATTTT
>TRBJ1-1|TRBD1|TRBV6-5|few
CASPTGVRAFF
TGTGCCAGTCCGACAGGGGTGAGAGCTTTCTTT
>TRBJ1-1|TRBD1|TRBV29-1|.
CSVGTGVGTEAFF
TGCAGCGTGGGGACAGGCGTTGGCACTGAAGCTTTCTTT
>TRBJ1-1|TRBD1|TRBV5-1|.
CASSPDRADTEAFF
TGCGCCAGCAGCCCGGACAGGGCAGACACTGAAGCTTTCTTT
>TRBJ2-2|.|TRBV24-1|.
CATSDLGATGELFF
TGTGCCACCAGTGATTTGGGAGCCACCGGGGAGCTGTTTTTT
>TRBJ1-5|.|TRBV18|.
CASSPTQGQPQHF
TGTGCCAGCTCACCGACGCAGGGGCAGCCCCAGCATTTT
>TRBJ1-2|TRBD1|TRBV28|.
CASRYTGDYGYTF
TGTGCCAGCAGGTACACAGGGGACTATGGCTACACCTTC
>TRBJ1-4|.|TRBV6-6|.
CASSYGQNEGKLFF
TGTGCCAGCAGTTACGGGCAGAACGAGGGAAAACTGTTTTTT
>TRBJ2-7|TRBD2|TRBV19|.
CASRQASGSYEQYF
TGTGCCAGTAGACAGGCTAGCGGCTCCTACGAGCAGTACTTC
>TRBJ1-5|.|TRBV27|.
CASSLSGDNQPQHF
TGTGCCAGCAGTTTATCAGGGGATAATCAGCCCCAGCATTTT
>TRBJ1-2|TRBD1|TRBV4-1|.
CASSQGQGYGYTF
TGCGCCAGCAGCCAAGGACAGGGCTATGGCTACACCTTC
>TRBJ2-7|TRBD1|TRBV6-5|.
CASSYRDRGAYEQYF
TGTGCCAGCAGTTACCGGGACAGGGGGGCCTACGAGCAGTACTTC
>TRBJ2-1|.|TRBV30|.
CAWEYRVSEQFF
TGTGCCTGGGAATACAGGGTTTCGGAGCAGTTCTTC